This T cell receptor beta chain appears in the sequencing data of a study of cytomegalovirus exposure and HLA in healthy donors. About the study: Roughly 80% of 300 to 450 genotyped donors fell in the Caucasian-associated ancestry cluster.

A multiplex PCR was run with 60 Vbeta primers and 13 Jbeta primers. Libraries were prepared by immunoSEQ multiplex PCR; TCRdb keeps only in-frame clonotypes and omits some of them. The sample contains about 120,000 clones, roughly 80% of which appear only once. The CDR3 covers 12 residues. The germline gives CDR1 SNHLY, CDR2 FYNNEI. Trimming pared 6 bases from V and 7 bases from J, leaving 13 bases between. This sequence originates from a woman aged 40 to 55 in good health and CMV-seropositive. The chain couples TRBV2 to TRBJ2-7, with D maybe TRBD1 (6 bases). The sequenced material came from PBMCs. The CDR3: CASRSEGGEQYF. Here the CDR3 DNA reads TGTGCCAGCAGGTCGGAAGGGGGAGAGCAGTACTTC. Using reference TRBV2 and TRBJ2-7 for the parts outside the CDR3, the full variable domain is EPEVTQTPSHQVTQMGQEVILRCVPISNHLYFYWYRQILGQKVEFLVSFYNNEISEKSEIFDDQFSVERPDGSNFTLKIRSTKLEDSAMYFCASRSEGGEQYFGPGTRLTVT.